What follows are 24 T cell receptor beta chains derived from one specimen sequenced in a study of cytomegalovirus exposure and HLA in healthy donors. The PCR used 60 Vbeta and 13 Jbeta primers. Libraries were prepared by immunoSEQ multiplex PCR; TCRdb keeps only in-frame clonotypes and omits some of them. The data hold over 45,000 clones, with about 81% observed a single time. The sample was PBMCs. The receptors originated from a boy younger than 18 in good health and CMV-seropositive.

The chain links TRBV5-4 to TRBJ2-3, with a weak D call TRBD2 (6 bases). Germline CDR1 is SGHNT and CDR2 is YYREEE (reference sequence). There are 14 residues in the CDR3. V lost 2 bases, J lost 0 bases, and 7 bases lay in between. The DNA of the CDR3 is TGTGCCAGCAGCTTCGGGGGAAGCACAGATACGCAGTATTTT. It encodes CASSFGGSTDTQYF.

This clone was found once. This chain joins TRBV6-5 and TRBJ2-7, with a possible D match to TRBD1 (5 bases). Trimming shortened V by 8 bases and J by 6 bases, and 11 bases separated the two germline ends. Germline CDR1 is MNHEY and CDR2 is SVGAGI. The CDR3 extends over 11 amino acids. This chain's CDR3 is CASLRGTEQYF. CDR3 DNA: TGTGCCAGCCTAAGGGGAACCGAGCAGTACTTC.

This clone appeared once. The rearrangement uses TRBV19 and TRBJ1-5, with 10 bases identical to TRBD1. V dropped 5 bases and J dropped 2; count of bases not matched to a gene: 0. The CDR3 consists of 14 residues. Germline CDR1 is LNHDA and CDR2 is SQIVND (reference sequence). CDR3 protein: CASSGTGGNQPQHF. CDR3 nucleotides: TGTGCCAGTAGTGGGACAGGGGGCAATCAGCCCCAGCATTTT.

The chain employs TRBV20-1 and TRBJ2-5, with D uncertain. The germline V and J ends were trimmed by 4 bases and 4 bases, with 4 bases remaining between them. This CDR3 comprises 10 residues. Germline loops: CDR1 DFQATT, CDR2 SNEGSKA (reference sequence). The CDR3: CSAIVETQYF. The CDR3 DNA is TGCAGTGCTATCGTAGAGACCCAGTACTTC.

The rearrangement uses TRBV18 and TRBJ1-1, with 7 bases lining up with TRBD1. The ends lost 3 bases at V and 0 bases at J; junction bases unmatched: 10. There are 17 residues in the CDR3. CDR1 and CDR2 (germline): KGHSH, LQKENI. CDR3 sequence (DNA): TGTGCCAGCTCACCTACCATAATTGACAGGGTGAACACTGAAGCTTTCTTT. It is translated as CASSPTIIDRVNTEAFF. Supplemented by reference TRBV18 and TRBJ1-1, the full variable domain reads NAGVMQNPRHLVRRRGQEARLRCSPMKGHSHVYWYRQLPEEGLKFMVYLQKENIIDESGMPKERFSAEFPKEGPSILRIQQVVRGDSAAYFCASSPTIIDRVNTEAFFGQGTRLTVV.

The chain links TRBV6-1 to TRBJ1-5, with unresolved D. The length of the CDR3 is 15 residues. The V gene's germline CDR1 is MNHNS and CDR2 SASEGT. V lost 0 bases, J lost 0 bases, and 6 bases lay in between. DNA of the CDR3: TGTGCCAGCAGTGAAGCGTCCTATAGCAATCAGCCCCAGCATTTT. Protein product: CASSEASYSNQPQHF.

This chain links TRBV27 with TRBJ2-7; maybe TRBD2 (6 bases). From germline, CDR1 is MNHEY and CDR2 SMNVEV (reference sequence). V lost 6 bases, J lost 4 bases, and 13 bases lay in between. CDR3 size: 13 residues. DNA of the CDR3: TGTGCCAGCAGCCTTTTCGGAGGGTACGAGCAGTACTTC. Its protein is CASSLFGGYEQYF.

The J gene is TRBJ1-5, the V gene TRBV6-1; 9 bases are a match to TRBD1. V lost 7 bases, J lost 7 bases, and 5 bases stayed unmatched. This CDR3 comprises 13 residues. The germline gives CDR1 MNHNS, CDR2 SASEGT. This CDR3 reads CASKGQGGQPQHF. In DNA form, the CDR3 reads TGTGCCAGCAAGGGACAGGGAGGCCAGCCCCAGCATTTT.

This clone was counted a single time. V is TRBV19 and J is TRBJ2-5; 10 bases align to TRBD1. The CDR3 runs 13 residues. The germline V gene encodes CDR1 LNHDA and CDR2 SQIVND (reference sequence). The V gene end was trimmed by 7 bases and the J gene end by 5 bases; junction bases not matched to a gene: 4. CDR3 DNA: TGTGCCAGTACCAGGACAGGGGGGGAGACCCAGTACTTC. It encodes CASTRTGGETQYF.

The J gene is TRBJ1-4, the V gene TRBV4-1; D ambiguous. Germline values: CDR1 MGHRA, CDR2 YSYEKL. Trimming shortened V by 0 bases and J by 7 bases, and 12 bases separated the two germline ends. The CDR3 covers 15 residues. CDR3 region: CASSQEEGESEKLFF. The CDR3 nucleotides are TGCGCCAGCAGCCAAGAGGAGGGAGAAAGTGAAAAACTGTTTTTT.

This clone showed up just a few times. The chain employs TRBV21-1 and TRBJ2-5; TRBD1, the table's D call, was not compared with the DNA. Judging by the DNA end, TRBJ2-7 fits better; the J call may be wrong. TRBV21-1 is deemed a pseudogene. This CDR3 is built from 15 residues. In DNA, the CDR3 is TGTGCCAGCAGCAGACGACAGGGGAGCGTCTACGAGCAGTACTTC. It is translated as CASSRRQGSVYEQYF.

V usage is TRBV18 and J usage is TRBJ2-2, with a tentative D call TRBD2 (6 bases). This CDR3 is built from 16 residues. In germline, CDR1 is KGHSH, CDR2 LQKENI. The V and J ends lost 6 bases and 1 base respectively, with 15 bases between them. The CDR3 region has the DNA TGTGCCAGCTCCCAAGTAGCGGAGGGGAACACCGGGGAGCTGTTTTTT. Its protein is CASSQVAEGNTGELFF.

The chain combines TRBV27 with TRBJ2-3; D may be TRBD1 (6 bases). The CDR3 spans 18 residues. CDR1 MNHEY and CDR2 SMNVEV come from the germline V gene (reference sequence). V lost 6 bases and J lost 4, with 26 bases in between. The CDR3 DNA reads TGTGCCAGCAGCTTTTATAAACTTACAGGGAGTGGAGCAGATACGCAGTATTTT. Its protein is CASSFYKLTGSGADTQYF.

CDR3 protein: CASSLAPPRGWGRDTQYF. The CDR3 region has the DNA TGTGCCAGCAGTTTAGCCCCCCCTCGGGGATGGGGGCGGGATACGCAGTATTTT. The rearrangement links TRBV27 to TRBJ2-3, with D possibly being TRBD1 (6 bases). CDR3 size: 18 residues. Germline V gene data show CDR1 as MNHEY and CDR2 as SMNVEV (reference sequence). The V end lost 2 bases, the J end lost 6 bases, and 24 bases lay between the germline ends.

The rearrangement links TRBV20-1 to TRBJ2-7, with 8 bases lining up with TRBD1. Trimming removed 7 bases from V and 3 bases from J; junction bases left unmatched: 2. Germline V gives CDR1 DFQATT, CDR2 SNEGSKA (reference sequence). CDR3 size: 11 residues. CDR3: CSGGQDYEQYF. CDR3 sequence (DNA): TGCAGTGGGGGACAGGACTACGAGCAGTACTTC.

CDR3 bases: TGTGCCAGCAGAGACGGGGTTCTGGACTATGGCTACACCTTC. Its translation: CASRDGVLDYGYTF. The chain joins TRBV6-5 to TRBJ1-2; unclear D gene. V gave up 6 bases and J gave up 3 bases, with 14 bases separating them. The CDR3 consists of 14 residues. CDR1 and CDR2 from the germline V gene are MNHEY and SVGAGI.

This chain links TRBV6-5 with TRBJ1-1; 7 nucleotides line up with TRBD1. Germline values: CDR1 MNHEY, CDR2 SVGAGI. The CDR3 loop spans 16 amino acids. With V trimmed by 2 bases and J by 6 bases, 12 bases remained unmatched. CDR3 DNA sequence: TGTGCCAGCAGTTACACCTCACAGGGGCTGGGGGCTGAAGCTTTCTTT. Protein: CASSYTSQGLGAEAFF.

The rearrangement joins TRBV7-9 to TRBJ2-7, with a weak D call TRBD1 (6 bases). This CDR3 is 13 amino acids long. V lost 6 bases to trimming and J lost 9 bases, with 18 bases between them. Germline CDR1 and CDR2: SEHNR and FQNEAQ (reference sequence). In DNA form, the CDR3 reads TGTGCCAGCAGGATGGGGGCAGACTCTGTGCAGTACTTC. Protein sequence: CASRMGADSVQYF.

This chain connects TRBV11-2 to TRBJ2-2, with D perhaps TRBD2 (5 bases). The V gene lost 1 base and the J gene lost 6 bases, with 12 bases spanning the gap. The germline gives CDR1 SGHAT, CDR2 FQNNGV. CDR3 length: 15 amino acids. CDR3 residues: CASSLVSGMSGELFF. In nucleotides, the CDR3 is TGTGCCAGCAGCTTAGTATCGGGGATGTCCGGGGAGCTGTTTTTT.

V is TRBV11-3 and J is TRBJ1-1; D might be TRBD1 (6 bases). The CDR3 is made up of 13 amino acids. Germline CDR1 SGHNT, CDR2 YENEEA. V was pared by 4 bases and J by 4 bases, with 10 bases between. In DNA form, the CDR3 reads TGTGCCAGCAGCTCCCCAGGGGTCACTGAAGCTTTCTTT. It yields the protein CASSSPGVTEAFF.

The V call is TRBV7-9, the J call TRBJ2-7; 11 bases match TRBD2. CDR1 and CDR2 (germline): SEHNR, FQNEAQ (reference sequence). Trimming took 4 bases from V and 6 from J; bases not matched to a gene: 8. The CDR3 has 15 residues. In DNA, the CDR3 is TGTGCCAGCAGCTCGGGTAGCGGGGGGGCTGTCGAGCAGTACTTC. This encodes CASSSGSGGAVEQYF.

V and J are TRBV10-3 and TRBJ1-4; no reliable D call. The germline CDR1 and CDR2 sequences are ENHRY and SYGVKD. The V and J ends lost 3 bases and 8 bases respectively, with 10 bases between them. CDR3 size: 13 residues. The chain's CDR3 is CAISDYSGEKLFF. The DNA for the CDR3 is TGTGCCATCAGTGATTACAGCGGCGAAAAACTGTTTTTT.

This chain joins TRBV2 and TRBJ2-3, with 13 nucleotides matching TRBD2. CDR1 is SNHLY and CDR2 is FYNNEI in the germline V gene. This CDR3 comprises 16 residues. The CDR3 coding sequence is TGTGGGACACTAGCGGGGGGGAGAGCTAGCACAGATACGCAGTATTTT. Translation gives CGTLAGGRASTDTQYF.

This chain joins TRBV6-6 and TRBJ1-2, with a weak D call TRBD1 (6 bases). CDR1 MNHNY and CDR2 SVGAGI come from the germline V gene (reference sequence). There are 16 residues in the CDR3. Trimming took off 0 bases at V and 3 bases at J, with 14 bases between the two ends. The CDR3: CASSYSLQGVDYGYTF. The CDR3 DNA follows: TGTGCCAGCAGTTACTCGTTACAGGGTGTGGACTATGGCTACACCTTC.